This T cell receptor (beta chain) was documented in a study of T cell repertoires in cytomegalovirus infection. Study context: Indicated by public TCR beta signatures were CMV infection and matching HLA type.

CDR1 and CDR2 (germline): DFQATT, SNEGSKA (reference sequence). The ends were cut back, 6 bases at V and 4 bases at J, with 15 bases in the middle. The CDR3 extends over 14 amino acids. The table lists this clonotype with a few counts. Its antigen remains unknown. TCRdb re-derived calls from the reads in MiXCR, one entry per CDR3 protein. Altogether around 440,000 distinct CDR3 sequences are present, about 11% being singletons, with the ten largest covering about a tenth. Study-level points and caveats: Dominating the ex vivo response were HLA-C-restricted CMV-specific TCR beta clonotypes. People with CMV and the relevant HLA were identified by cumulative public TCR beta family frequency.

The chain is built from TRBV20-1 and TRBJ2-2, with D tentatively TRBD2 (7 bases). Sequencing was performed on PBMCs. This receptor was taken from a human donor in good health (CMV status not recorded). Some clones in this sample may be carry-over from other donors' samples. The CDR3 DNA follows: TGCAGTGCAAGCGAGGGGGGGGGCACCGGGGAGCTGTTTTTT. Encoded protein: CSASEGGGTGELFF.